The source of this T cell receptor beta chain is a study of T cells in Graves' hyperthyroidism and ophthalmopathy. Germline loops: CDR1 SQVTM, CDR2 ANQGSEA. The CDR3 length is 15 residues. Clinical symptoms, serum thyroxine, TRAb, thyroid ultrasound and orbital computed tomography established diagnosis. PBMCs stemmed from less than 13 ml fresh peripheral blood. A remark on this clonotype: The junction departs from the called germline gene at one end, perhaps through a read error.

What was amplified from RNA transcripts were TCR beta CDR3 regions. TCR CDR3 regions were first amplified by RT-PCR with HTBI primers. TCRdb ran MiXCR on the multiplex PCR reads and lists one entry per CDR3 protein. The sample carries about 99,000 distinct CDR3 sequences, roughly 50% recorded once. The sequence was obtained from a middle-aged man with Graves' hyperthyroidism. What was sequenced was blood. This chain joins TRBV29-1 and TRBJ1-1; D is uncertain. This chain's CDR3 is CAWSVLYRKNTEAFF. The CDR3 DNA sequence: TGTGCCTGGAGTGTACTGTACAGAAAGAACACTGAAGCTTTCTTT.